Listed here are 9 T cell receptor beta chains from one sample, sequenced in a study of cytomegalovirus exposure and HLA in healthy donors. TCRdb's copy holds only in-frame clones and misses some; the assay was immunoSEQ multiplex PCR. The sample lists 150,000 to 200,000 clones, around nine tenths seen once, with approximately 2.6% in the top ten. Source material: PBMCs. All receptors come from a man between 18 and 29 years old in good health and CMV-seropositive.

V and J are TRBV6-6 and TRBJ2-3; maybe TRBD2 (5 bases). This CDR3 comprises 13 residues. The V end was cut by 8 bases, the J end by 6 bases, with 15 bases between. The germline V gene has CDR1 MNHNY and CDR2 SVGAGI (reference sequence). CDR3 region: CASLGPGVDTQYF. CDR3 coding DNA: TGTGCCAGCCTAGGCCCCGGGGTGGATACGCAGTATTTT.

The chain couples TRBV4-1 to TRBJ2-3; D might be TRBD2 (7 bases). Germline V gives CDR1 MGHRA, CDR2 YSYEKL. The CDR3 spans 15 residues. V was clipped by 1 base and J by 5 bases, with 13 bases between them. The DNA for the CDR3 is TGCGCCAGCAGCCAAGTGGGGGGGCGACAAGATACGCAGTATTTT. Translation: CASSQVGGRQDTQYF.

J is TRBJ1-1 and V is TRBV5-4; 8 bases are shared with TRBD1. The CDR3 is 14 amino acids. Germline-derived CDR1 and CDR2 are SGHNT and YYREEE (reference sequence). Losses at the gene ends were 0 bases for V and 12 bases for J; bases not matched to a gene: 10. This chain's CDR3 is CASSLAKTGVGTFF. Here the CDR3 DNA reads TGTGCCAGCAGCTTGGCCAAGACAGGGGTAGGGACTTTCTTT.

The CDR3 bases are TGCAGCGTTGAGGGACTAGCGGGTTACTCCTACAATGAGCAGTTCTTC. Protein: CSVEGLAGYSYNEQFF. The rearrangement joins TRBV29-1 to TRBJ2-1; 12 bases map to TRBD2. Germline assignment: CDR1 SQVTM and CDR2 ANQGSEA. The CDR3 consists of 16 residues. V lost 3 bases, J lost 0 bases, and 3 bases stayed unmatched.

This chain uses TRBV9 with TRBJ2-1, with 10 bases identical to TRBD2. V lost 4 bases and J lost 0; bases outside the gene matches: 4. The CDR3 totals 16 residues. Germline CDR1 SGDLS, CDR2 YYNGEE. The CDR3 sequence is CASSRTSGTSYNEQFF. The CDR3 coding sequence is TGTGCCAGCAGCCGGACTAGCGGAACCTCCTACAATGAGCAGTTCTTC.

The V and J genes are TRBV28 and TRBJ2-7; D perhaps matches TRBD1 (6 bases). Germline V CDR1 and CDR2: MDHEN, SYDVKM. The CDR3 loop spans 14 amino acids. With 7 bases removed from V and 7 bases from J, the gap between germline ends came to 20 bases. CDR3 protein: CASTQGHRAQEQYF. DNA of the CDR3: TGTGCCAGCACCCAGGGACACCGCGCTCAGGAGCAGTACTTC.

The rearrangement links TRBV6-5 to TRBJ2-2; tentative D call: TRBD1 (5 bases). V was trimmed by 0 bases and J by 5 bases, leaving 10 bases between them. The CDR3 length is 15 residues. CDR1 is MNHEY, CDR2 SVGAGI, per germline. CDR3 bases: TGTGCCAGCAGTTACTCCAGGGTAGGAACCGGGGAGCTGTTTTTT. Translation gives CASSYSRVGTGELFF.

This clone was counted a single time. The V gene is TRBV10-3, the J gene TRBJ1-2, with D perhaps matching TRBD1 (6 bases). The V end was cut by 6 bases, the J end by 0 bases, with 11 bases between. Per germline, CDR1 ENHRY and CDR2 SYGVKD. The CDR3 consists of 14 residues. CDR3 bases: TGTGCCATCAGAGGGGGTTCGTCTAACTATGGCTACACCTTC. Its translation is CAIRGGSSNYGYTF.

V is TRBV5-1 and J is TRBJ2-2; 15 positions agree with TRBD2. The CDR3 covers 17 residues. Losses at the gene ends were 3 bases for V and 8 bases for J; bases not matched to a gene: 8. From germline, CDR1 is SGHRS and CDR2 YFSETQ. Here the CDR3 reads CASSYPGLAGGIGELFF. The CDR3, as DNA: TGCGCCAGCAGCTACCCGGGACTAGCGGGAGGAATAGGGGAGCTGTTTTTT. The entire variable domain, with the rest obtained from reference TRBV5-1 and TRBJ2-2, is as follows: KAGVTQTPRYLIKTRGQQVTLSCSPISGHRSVSWYQQTPGQGLQFLFEYFSETQRNKGNFPGRFSGRQFSNSRSEMNVSTLELGDSALYLCASSYPGLAGGIGELFFGEGSRLTVL.